The present T cell receptor (beta chain) was sequenced within a study of Graves' ophthalmopathy and Graves' hyperthyroidism. Study overall: Pretreatment peripheral blood was obtained at initial diagnosis.

TCR beta CDR3 regions were amplified from RNA transcripts. The authors performed first-round RT-PCR with HTBI primers and then a second-round multiplex PCR. TCRdb re-derived calls from the multiplex PCR reads in MiXCR, one entry per CDR3 protein. The sample lists 150,000 to 200,000 distinct CDR3 sequences; about 40% were seen once. Establishment of the diagnosis relied upon clinical symptoms, serum thyroxine, TRAb, thyroid ultrasound and orbital computed tomography. Study outcomes and limitations: Ophthalmopathy progression was predicted by the model at roughly 69% sensitivity and 72% to 75% specificity. The authors also found most expanded thyroid clonotypes above 0.001 frequency in blood.

Trimming shortened V by 4 bases and J by 2 bases, and 16 bases separated the two germline ends. The CDR3 runs 15 residues. The germline V gene encodes CDR1 SGDLS and CDR2 YYNGEE. This clonotype came up many times. What it binds is not known. This TCR derives from a woman in her thirties or forties with Graves' ophthalmopathy. Specimen: peripheral blood. This chain connects TRBV9 to TRBJ2-7; D ambiguous. As DNA, the CDR3 is TGTGCCAGCAGCCCCCCGGGTAACAGCGCCTACGAGCAGTACTTC. This translates into CASSPPGNSAYEQYF.